Below are 22 T cell receptor beta chains sequenced from a single sample in a study of cytomegalovirus exposure and HLA in healthy donors. The PCR was carried out with 60 Vbeta primers and 13 Jbeta primers. TCRdb's copy holds only in-frame clones and misses some; the assay was immunoSEQ multiplex PCR. Of about 88,000 clones in the sample, about 90% were seen once. The specimen was PBMCs. These receptors all stem from a man aged 18 to 30 in good health and CMV-seronegative.

Only one count was recorded for this clone. The chain links TRBV5-1 to TRBJ2-3, with unresolved D. The germline CDR1 and CDR2 sequences are SGHRS and YFSETQ. This CDR3 spans 11 amino acids. Trimming left V 7 bases short and J 0 bases short, with 3 bases between. CDR3 nucleotides: TGCGCCAGCCGTAGCACAGATACGCAGTATTTT. It is translated as CASRSTDTQYF.

This clone was seen only a few times. The chain uses TRBV29-1 and TRBJ2-2; D is uncertain. CDR1 and CDR2 from the germline V gene are SQVTM and ANQGSEA. The CDR3 loop spans 16 amino acids. The germline V and J ends were trimmed by 1 base and 1 base, with 13 bases remaining between them. CDR3 in amino acids: CSVEVGLVVNTGELFF. CDR3 coding DNA: TGCAGCGTTGAAGTAGGCCTAGTGGTGAACACCGGGGAGCTGTTTTTT.

The chain combines TRBV29-1 with TRBJ1-2; possible D gene TRBD1, 5 bases. V shed 0 bases and J shed 2 bases, with 10 bases lying between them. The CDR3 is 14 residues long. CDR1 and CDR2 from the germline V gene are SQVTM and ANQGSEA. The CDR3 loop reads CSVEDREGNYGYTF. CDR3 DNA: TGCAGCGTTGAAGATCGGGAGGGGAACTATGGCTACACCTTC.

The J gene is TRBJ2-1, the V gene TRBV18; the match to TRBD1 covers 11 bases. Unmatched junction bases numbered 12, after V lost 6 bases and J lost 8 bases. CDR1 and CDR2 from the germline V gene are KGHSH and LQKENI. The CDR3 contains 16 residues. The CDR3 loop is CASSLLSGQGDDEQFF. The CDR3 DNA sequence: TGTGCCAGCTCGCTCCTCTCGGGACAGGGGGACGATGAGCAGTTCTTC.

The chain is built from TRBV29-1 and TRBJ2-4; maybe TRBD2 (5 bases). Germline lookup yields CDR1 SQVTM and CDR2 ANQGSEA. The CDR3 extends over 13 amino acids. Trimming took 2 bases from V and 7 from J, leaving 12 bases between them. This chain's CDR3 is CSVEWRTGNIQYF. As DNA, the CDR3 is TGCAGCGTTGAATGGCGAACGGGGAACATTCAGTACTTC.

This sequence joins TRBV6-5 and TRBJ1-3; tentatively, D is TRBD1 (5 bases). The CDR3 consists of 15 residues. Germline V gene data show CDR1 as MNHEY and CDR2 as SVGAGI. The V end was cut by 5 bases, the J end by 1 base, with 12 bases between. CDR3 nucleotides: TGTGCCAGCAGTAGCACAGGATGGTCTGGAAACACCATATATTTT. Translated, it gives CASSSTGWSGNTIYF.

This chain uses TRBV4-1 with TRBJ2-1; D uncertain. CDR1 is MGHRA, CDR2 YSYEKL, per germline. Trimming took 4 bases from V and 3 from J, leaving 10 bases between them. The CDR3 consists of 14 residues. The CDR3 DNA sequence: TGCGCCAGCAGCCTTAGCACCTACTACAATGAGCAGTTCTTC. It is translated as CASSLSTYYNEQFF.

This chain connects TRBV28 to TRBJ2-1, with 9 bases that match TRBD2. Trimming removed 4 bases from V and 0 bases from J; junction bases left unmatched: 1. CDR3 length equals 15 residues. CDR1 is MDHEN, CDR2 SYDVKM, per germline. CDR3 amino acids: CASSSAGGSYNEQFF. The DNA of the CDR3 is TGTGCCAGCAGTTCAGCGGGGGGCTCCTACAATGAGCAGTTCTTC.

V and J are TRBV19 and TRBJ2-7, with 7 bases aligning to TRBD1. CDR3 length equals 16 residues. Germline CDR1 LNHDA, CDR2 SQIVND (reference sequence). The V gene end was trimmed by 5 bases and the J gene end by 0 bases; junction bases not matched to a gene: 10. The CDR3 coding sequence is TGTGCCAGTAGTCCCCGAGGGGGCCAGGTCTCCTACGAGCAGTACTTC. Residues: CASSPRGGQVSYEQYF.

The rearrangement links TRBV7-2 to TRBJ2-7; a weak D match, TRBD2 (5 bases). Germline V gene sequence: CDR1 SGHTA, CDR2 FQGNSA. The V gene lost 3 bases and the J gene lost 3 bases, with 18 bases spanning the gap. The CDR3 is 16 amino acids. CDR3 nucleotides: TGTGCCAGCAGCTTGTCATCGGGAACCTACCGCTACGAGCAGTACTTC. It codes for CASSLSSGTYRYEQYF.

This chain connects TRBV9 to TRBJ2-5; 14 nucleotides align to TRBD2. Germline V gene sequence: CDR1 SGDLS, CDR2 YYNGEE. V dropped 3 bases and J dropped 5; count of bases not matched to a gene: 3. The CDR3 is 15 residues long. The CDR3 nucleotides read TGTGCCAGCAGCGGTCGACTAGCGGGAGGGGAGACCCAGTACTTC. Its protein product is CASSGRLAGGETQYF.

This chain joins TRBV25-1 and TRBJ2-3; 8 nucleotides line up with TRBD2. This CDR3 is 15 amino acids long. V dropped 6 bases and J dropped 5; count of bases not matched to a gene: 10. Per the germline V gene, CDR1 is MGHDK and CDR2 is SYGVNS. In DNA, the CDR3 is TGTGCCAGCAGAGTCCTGAGCGGGAGTGGAGATACGCAGTATTTT. Translating it yields CASRVLSGSGDTQYF.

The V and J genes are TRBV28 and TRBJ1-2; TRBD1 is a possible D gene (6 bases). This CDR3 spans 12 amino acids. With 5 bases removed from V and 4 bases from J, the gap between germline ends came to 8 bases. Germline-derived CDR1 and CDR2 are MDHEN and SYDVKM. The DNA for the CDR3 is TGTGCCAGCAGTGGGGGCTTCTATGGCTACACCTTC. The encoded protein is CASSGGFYGYTF.

The chain has TRBV4-1 and TRBJ2-1; 8 bases map to TRBD1. V lost 1 base and J lost 3; bases outside the gene matches: 5. The length of the CDR3 is 16 residues. Germline lookup yields CDR1 MGHRA and CDR2 YSYEKL. The CDR3 protein is CASSQVAGGSYNEQFF. CDR3 bases: TGCGCCAGCAGCCAAGTCGCAGGGGGCAGCTACAATGAGCAGTTCTTC.

A single count supports this clone. The chain recombines TRBV10-3 with TRBJ2-3; no clear D. Trimming cost V 4 bases and J 0 bases, with 14 bases left between them. The CDR3 is made up of 16 amino acids. The germline V gene has CDR1 ENHRY and CDR2 SYGVKD. This CDR3 reads CAISVTSGSSTDTQYF. Here the CDR3 DNA reads TGTGCCATCAGTGTGACATCCGGCTCTAGCACAGATACGCAGTATTTT.

The chain couples TRBV20-1 to TRBJ2-5; D gene uncertain. Germline CDR1 reads DFQATT; CDR2 reads SNEGSKA (reference sequence). Trimming pared 4 bases from V and 6 bases from J, leaving 9 bases between. The CDR3 sequence is 11 residues long. CDR3 amino acids: CSAMRLQTQYF. The CDR3 nucleotides are TGCAGTGCTATGAGACTCCAGACCCAGTACTTC.

The V and J genes are TRBV28 and TRBJ1-1; 12 nucleotides agree with TRBD1. Germline CDR1 MDHEN, CDR2 SYDVKM. The V and J ends lost 8 bases and 5 bases, in that order; junction bases with no gene match: 12. This CDR3 comprises 16 residues. The CDR3 DNA is TGTGCCAGCCGCTCGGCCGGGACAGGGGGCTATACTGAAGCTTTCTTT. Its protein product is CASRSAGTGGYTEAFF.

This chain links TRBV6-1 with TRBJ1-3; D is perhaps TRBD1 (6 bases). Germline V lookup: CDR1 MNHNS, CDR2 SASEGT. Trimming stripped 4 bases from V and 0 bases from J, with 10 bases between. CDR3 size: 15 residues. DNA of the CDR3: TGTGCCAGCAGTGCACTGGGGGCCTCTGGAAACACCATATATTTT. Its protein product is CASSALGASGNTIYF.

The chain links TRBV5-8 to TRBJ2-2; 9 nucleotides align to TRBD1. The ends lost 5 bases at V and 6 bases at J; junction bases unmatched: 8. Germline V lookup: CDR1 SGHTS, CDR2 YDEGEE. CDR3 size: 15 residues. This CDR3 is CASSPGQGIAGELFF. Here the CDR3 DNA reads TGTGCCAGCAGTCCGGGACAGGGTATCGCCGGGGAGCTGTTTTTT.

This clone was recorded once. V gene TRBV19 combines with J gene TRBJ2-1; weak D call: TRBD2 (5 bases). This CDR3 has 13 amino acids. Trimming removed 4 bases at V and 10 bases at J, with 14 bases between. CDR1 and CDR2 (germline): LNHDA, SQIVND (reference sequence). CDR3 in DNA: TGTGCCAGTAGTAGCCTCGGCGGGCGGGAGCAGTTCTTC. Residues: CASSSLGGREQFF.

V usage is TRBV7-2 and J usage is TRBJ2-7; unclear D gene. Germline assignment: CDR1 SGHTA and CDR2 FQGNSA. The length of the CDR3 is 12 residues. Trimming stripped 5 bases from V and 4 bases from J, with 9 bases between. This chain's CDR3 is CASSPRDYEQYF. CDR3 nucleotide sequence: TGTGCCAGCAGCCCCCGCGATTACGAGCAGTACTTC.

This chain joins TRBV21-1 and TRBJ1-6. TRBV21-1 constitutes a pseudogene. The CDR3 length is 17 residues. The CDR3 DNA is TGTGCCAGCAGCATCCTCCCCGACGGAGGAAATAATTCACCCCTCCACTTT. This encodes CASSILPDGGNNSPLHF.